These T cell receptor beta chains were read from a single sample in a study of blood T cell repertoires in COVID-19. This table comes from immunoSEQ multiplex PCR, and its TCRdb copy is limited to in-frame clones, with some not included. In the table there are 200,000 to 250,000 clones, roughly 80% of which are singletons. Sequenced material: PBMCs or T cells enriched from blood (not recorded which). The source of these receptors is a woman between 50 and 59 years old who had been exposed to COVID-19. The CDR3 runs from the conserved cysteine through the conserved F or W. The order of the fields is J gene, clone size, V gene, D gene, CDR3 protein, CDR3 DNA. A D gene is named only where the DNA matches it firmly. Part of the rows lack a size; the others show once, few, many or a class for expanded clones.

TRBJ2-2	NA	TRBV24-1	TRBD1	CATGTGKTGELFF	TGTGCCACCGGGACAGGGAAGACCGGGGAGCTGTTTTTT
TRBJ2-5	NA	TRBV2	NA	CASSVQGTVETQYF	TGTGCCAGCAGTGTTCAGGGGACGGTAGAGACCCAGTACTTC
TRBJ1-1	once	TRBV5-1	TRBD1	CASSLDGQGKNTEAFF	TGCGCCAGCAGCTTGGACGGACAGGGGAAGAACACTGAAGCTTTCTTT
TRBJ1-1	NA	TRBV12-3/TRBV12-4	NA	CASSLRETEAFF	TGTGCCAGCAGTTTGAGGGAAACTGAAGCTTTCTTT
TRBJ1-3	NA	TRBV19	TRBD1	CASSRRQGVNSGNTIYF	TGTGCCAGTAGTCGAAGACAGGGGGTTAACTCTGGAAACACCATATATTTT
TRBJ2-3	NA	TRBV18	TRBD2	CASSQTGLAGGQQRRTDTQYF	TGTGCCAGCTCACAAACGGGACTAGCGGGGGGACAGCAGAGACGCACAGATACGCAGTATTTT
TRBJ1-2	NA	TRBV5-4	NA	CASSPPDSNYGYTF	TGTGCCAGCAGCCCTCCGGACAGTAACTATGGCTACACCTTC
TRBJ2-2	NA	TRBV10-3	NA	CAISESTQGGELFF	TGTGCCATCAGTGAGTCGACTCAGGGCGGGGAGCTGTTTTTT
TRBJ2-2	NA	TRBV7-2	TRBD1	CASSPGGQGFTGELFF	TGTGCCAGCAGCCCAGGGGGACAGGGTTTTACCGGGGAGCTGTTTTTT
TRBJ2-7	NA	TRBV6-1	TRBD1	CASSEAWTGGYEQYF	TGTGCCAGCAGTGAAGCCTGGACAGGGGGCTACGAGCAGTACTTC
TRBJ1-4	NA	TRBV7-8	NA	CASSYSLGGRGREKLFF	TGTGCCAGCAGCTACTCCCTGGGGGGAAGGGGCAGGGAAAAACTGTTTTTT
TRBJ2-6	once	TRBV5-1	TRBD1	CASGRQGTGANVLTF	TGCGCCAGCGGGAGACAGGGAACTGGGGCCAACGTCCTGACTTTC
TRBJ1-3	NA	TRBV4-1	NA	CASSHARAGGNTIYF	TGCGCCAGCAGCCACGCTCGTGCGGGGGGAAACACCATATATTTT
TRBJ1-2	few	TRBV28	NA	CASSASTDTNYGYTF	TGTGCCAGCAGTGCCTCGACAGATACTAACTATGGCTACACCTTC
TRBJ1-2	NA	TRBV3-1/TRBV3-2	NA	CASSQGNGNYGYTF	TGTGCCAGCAGCCAAGGAAACGGGAACTATGGCTACACCTTC
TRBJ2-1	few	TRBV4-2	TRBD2	CASSLTALAGLNEQFF	TGTGCCAGCAGCCTAACCGCGCTAGCGGGTCTCAATGAGCAGTTCTTC
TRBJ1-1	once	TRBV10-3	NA	CAISENQWSTEAFF	TGTGCCATCAGTGAAAACCAGTGGAGCACTGAAGCTTTCTTT
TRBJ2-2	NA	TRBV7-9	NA	CASSPAGFANTGELFF	TGTGCCAGCAGCCCCGCAGGGTTCGCGAACACCGGGGAGCTGTTTTTT
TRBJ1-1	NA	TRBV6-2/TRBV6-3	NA	CASSYAGLRNTEAFF	TGTGCCAGCAGTTACGCGGGACTCAGGAACACTGAAGCTTTCTTT
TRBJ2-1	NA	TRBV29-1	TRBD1	CSAISKGAGVYNEQFF	TGCAGCGCCATATCGAAGGGGGCTGGGGTTTACAATGAGCAGTTCTTC
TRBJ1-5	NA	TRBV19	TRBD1	CASNGGQISNYQPQHF	TGTGCCAGTAACGGGGGACAGATCAGCAACTATCAGCCCCAGCATTTT
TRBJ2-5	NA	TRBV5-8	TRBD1	CASGTTGVETQYF	TGTGCCAGCGGAACGACAGGGGTGGAGACCCAGTACTTC
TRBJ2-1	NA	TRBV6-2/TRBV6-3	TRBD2	CASTPAGGSNEQFF	TGTGCCAGCACCCCAGCGGGGGGAAGCAATGAGCAGTTCTTC
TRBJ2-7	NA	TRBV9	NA	CASTNDTSDEQYF	TGTGCCAGCACCAATGACACCTCGGACGAGCAGTACTTC
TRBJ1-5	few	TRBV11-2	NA	CASSLAPSETSNQPQHF	TGTGCCAGCAGCTTAGCCCCCTCTGAGACAAGTAATCAGCCCCAGCATTTT
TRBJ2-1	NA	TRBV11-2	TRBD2	CASSSERLAGGEVFF	TGTGCCAGCAGCTCTGAACGGCTAGCGGGGGGCGAGGTGTTCTTC
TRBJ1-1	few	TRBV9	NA	CASSGQANTEAFF	TGTGCCAGCAGCGGCCAGGCGAACACTGAAGCTTTCTTT
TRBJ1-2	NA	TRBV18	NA	CASSPSPRGDYGYTF	TGTGCCAGCTCACCATCGCCCAGGGGCGACTATGGCTACACCTTC
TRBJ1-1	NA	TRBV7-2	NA	CASSLVVRFEAFF	TGTGCCAGCAGCTTAGTGGTGAGGTTTGAAGCTTTCTTT
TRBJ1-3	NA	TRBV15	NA	CATSRTSGGAGNTIYF	TGTGCCACCAGCAGAACCTCGGGGGGGGCTGGAAACACCATATATTTT
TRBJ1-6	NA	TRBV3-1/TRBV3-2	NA	CASSQGPNSPLHF	TGTGCCAGCAGCCAGGGCCCTAATTCACCCCTCCACTTT
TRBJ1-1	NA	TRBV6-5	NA	CASRDTLNTEAFF	TGTGCCAGCCGGGACACCTTGAACACTGAAGCTTTCTTT
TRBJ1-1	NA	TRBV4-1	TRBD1	CASSQYYPGGSTEAFF	TGCGCCAGCAGCCAGTACTATCCAGGGGGCTCGACTGAAGCTTTCTTT
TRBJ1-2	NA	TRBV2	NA	CASSGEQTHYGYTF	TGTGCCAGCAGTGGCGAACAGACACATTATGGCTACACCTTC
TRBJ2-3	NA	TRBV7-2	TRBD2	CASSLIRGGTDTQYF	TGTGCCAGCAGCTTAATCCGGGGGGGCACAGATACGCAGTATTTT
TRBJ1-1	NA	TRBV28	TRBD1	CASTMPGQLPEAFF	TGTGCCAGCACCATGCCGGGACAGCTACCTGAAGCTTTCTTT
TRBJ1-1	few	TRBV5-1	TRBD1	CASSLDQGANTEAFF	TGCGCCAGCAGCTTGGATCAGGGGGCGAACACTGAAGCTTTCTTT
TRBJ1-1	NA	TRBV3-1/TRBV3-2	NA	CASSQARGTEAFF	TGTGCCAGCAGCCAAGCGAGAGGCACTGAAGCTTTCTTT
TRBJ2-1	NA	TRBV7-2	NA	CASSFPGPPRNEQFF	TGTGCCAGCAGCTTCCCGGGTCCCCCCCGCAATGAGCAGTTCTTC
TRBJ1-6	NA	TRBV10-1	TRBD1	CASGTGAKGSPLHF	TGCGCCAGTGGTACAGGGGCGAAAGGTTCACCCCTCCACTTT
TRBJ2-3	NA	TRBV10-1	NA	CASSESAGSTDTQYF	TGCGCCAGCAGTGAGAGCGCGGGGAGCACAGATACGCAGTATTTT
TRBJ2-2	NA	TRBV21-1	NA	CASSKAPTGHYTGELFF	TGTGCCAGCAGCAAAGCCCCCACAGGGCATTACACCGGGGAGCTGTTTTTT
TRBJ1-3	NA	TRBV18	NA	CASSPPGTRGNTIYF	TGTGCCAGCTCACCACCCGGGACAAGAGGAAACACCATATATTTT
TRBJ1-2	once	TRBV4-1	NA	CASSQDLVRFLWGYTF	TGCGCCAGCAGCCAAGATCTGGTCAGATTCCTTTGGGGCTACACCTTC
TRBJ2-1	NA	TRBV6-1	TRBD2	CASSDPPTSGGASMLEFF	TGTGCCAGCAGTGATCCCCCGACTAGCGGGGGGGCCTCAATGTTGGAGTTCTTC
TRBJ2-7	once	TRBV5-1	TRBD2	CASSVRTGGYEQYF	TGCGCCAGCAGCGTCAGGACGGGGGGCTACGAGCAGTACTTC
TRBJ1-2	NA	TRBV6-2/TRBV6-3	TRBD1	CASSYRIQRQGPDYGYTF	TGTGCCAGCAGTTACCGTATCCAACGACAGGGGCCAGACTATGGCTACACCTTC
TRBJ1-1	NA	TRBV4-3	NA	CASSRAGNTEAFF	TGCGCCAGCAGCCGGGCGGGGAACACTGAAGCTTTCTTT
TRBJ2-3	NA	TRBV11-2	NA	CASSLVRAAAQYF	TGTGCCAGCAGCTTAGTGAGGGCCGCTGCGCAGTATTTT
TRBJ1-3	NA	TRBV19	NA	CASCQGTGNTIYF	TGTGCCAGTTGCCAGGGAACTGGAAACACCATATATTTT
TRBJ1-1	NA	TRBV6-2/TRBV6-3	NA	CASSSYSLNTEAFF	TGTGCCAGCAGTTCCTACAGCCTGAACACTGAAGCTTTCTTT
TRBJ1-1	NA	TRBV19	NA	CASMARRVNTEAFF	TGTGCCAGTATGGCCAGGCGAGTGAACACTGAAGCTTTCTTT
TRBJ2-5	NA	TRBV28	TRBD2	CASSSGGEETQYF	TGTGCCAGCAGTTCGGGAGGGGAAGAGACCCAGTACTTC
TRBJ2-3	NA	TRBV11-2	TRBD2	CASSQEASGAYGTQYF	TGTGCCAGCAGCCAGGAGGCTAGCGGGGCATACGGTACGCAGTATTTT
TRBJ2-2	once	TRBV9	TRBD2	CASSPHGGDTGELFF	TGTGCCAGCAGCCCTCACGGGGGGGACACCGGGGAGCTGTTTTTT
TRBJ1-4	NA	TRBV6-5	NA	CASSRSGTLEKLFF	TGTGCCAGCAGCCGCTCAGGGACACTTGAAAAACTGTTTTTT
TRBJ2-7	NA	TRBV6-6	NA	CASSGPLYEQYF	TGTGCCAGCAGTGGGCCTCTCTACGAGCAGTACTTC
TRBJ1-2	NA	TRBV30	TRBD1	CAWSVRDSDVTNYGYTF	TGTGCCTGGAGTGTCCGGGACAGCGATGTAACTAACTATGGCTACACCTTC
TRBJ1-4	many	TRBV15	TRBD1	CATSSPGTGDEKLFF	TGTGCCACCAGCAGCCCCGGGACAGGGGATGAAAAACTGTTTTTT
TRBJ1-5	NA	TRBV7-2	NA	CASSSRGGNQPQHF	TGTGCCAGCAGCTCAAGGGGGGGGAATCAGCCCCAGCATTTT